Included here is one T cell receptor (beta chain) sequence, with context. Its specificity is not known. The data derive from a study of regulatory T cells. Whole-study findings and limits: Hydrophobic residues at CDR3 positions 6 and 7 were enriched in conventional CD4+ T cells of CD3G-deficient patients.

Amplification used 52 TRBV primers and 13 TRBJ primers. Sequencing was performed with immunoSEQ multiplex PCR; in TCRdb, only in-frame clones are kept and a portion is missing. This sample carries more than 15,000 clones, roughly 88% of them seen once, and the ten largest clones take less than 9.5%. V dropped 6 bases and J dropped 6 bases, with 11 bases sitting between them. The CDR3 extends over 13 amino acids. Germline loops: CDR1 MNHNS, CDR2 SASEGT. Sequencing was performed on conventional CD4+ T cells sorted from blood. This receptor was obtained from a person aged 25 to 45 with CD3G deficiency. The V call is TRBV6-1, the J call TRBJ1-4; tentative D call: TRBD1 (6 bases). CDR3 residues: CASRTGGHEKLFF. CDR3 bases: TGTGCCAGCAGGACAGGAGGGCATGAAAAACTGTTTTTT.